The rows below give T cell receptor beta chains drawn from one sample of a study of T cell responses to AZD1222 COVID-19 vaccine. Libraries were prepared by immunoSEQ multiplex PCR; TCRdb keeps only in-frame clonotypes and omits some of them. The table shows fewer than 120,000 clones, with roughly 92% occurring only once. Specimen: peripheral blood, collected on day 0 of AZD1222 vaccination. The receptors shown here come from an adult in good health. Both conserved end residues are part of each CDR3. The D gene is left open where the match is weak. Size is stated for part of the rows, as once, few or many counts, or as a class when the clone is expanded.

size	J	D	length	V	CDR3	DNA
NA	TRBJ2-4	NA	15	TRBV2	CASSEEGQAKNIQYF	TGTGCCAGCAGTGAAGAGGGACAAGCCAAAAACATTCAGTACTTC
NA	TRBJ1-3	NA	14	TRBV4-2	CASSQETFGNTIYF	TGTGCCAGCAGCCAAGAAACATTTGGAAACACCATATATTTT
few	TRBJ1-1	NA	14	TRBV27	CASSRDRRNTEAFF	TGTGCCAGCAGTCGCGACAGACGGAACACTGAAGCTTTCTTT
medium-sized	TRBJ1-3	TRBD1	13	TRBV5-6	CASSIQGRNTIYF	TGTGCCAGCAGCATACAGGGGAGAAACACCATATATTTT
NA	TRBJ2-7	NA	14	TRBV25-1	CASSAGTASYEQYF	TGTGCCAGCAGTGCGGGGACGGCATCCTACGAGCAGTACTTC
NA	TRBJ1-4	NA	16	TRBV14	CASSQESLAGREKLFF	TGTGCCAGCAGCCAAGAAAGTTTAGCCGGGCGTGAAAAACTGTTTTTT
NA	TRBJ2-1	TRBD2	19	TRBV12-5	CASGLERTSGATGHNEQFF	TGTGCTAGTGGTTTGGAGAGGACTAGCGGGGCAACCGGCCACAATGAGCAGTTCTTC
NA	TRBJ2-3	NA	16	TRBV3-1/TRBV3-2	CASSPLQGLGTDTQYF	TGTGCCAGCAGCCCACTCCAGGGGCTGGGCACAGATACGCAGTATTTT
NA	TRBJ1-1	NA	16	TRBV13	CASSFLRGTMNTEAFF	TGTGCCAGCAGCTTTTTGAGGGGGACCATGAACACTGAAGCTTTCTTT
NA	TRBJ1-1	NA	11	TRBV12-1	CANPRRDEAFF	TGTGCCAACCCTCGACGGGATGAAGCTTTCTTT
NA	TRBJ1-3	NA	13	TRBV5-4	CASSLDRVNTIYF	TGTGCCAGCAGCTTGGACAGGGTAAACACCATATATTTT
NA	TRBJ1-4	NA	13	TRBV6-5	CASLDRLNEKLFF	TGTGCCAGCCTGGACAGATTGAATGAAAAACTGTTTTTT
NA	TRBJ2-5	TRBD1	14	TRBV3-1/TRBV3-2	CASSPGTGGETQYF	TGTGCCAGCAGCCCCGGGACAGGGGGAGAGACCCAGTACTTC
NA	TRBJ2-5	TRBD2	16	TRBV5-1	CASNAGGLRWQETQYF	TGCGCCAGCAATGCGGGGGGGCTAAGGTGGCAAGAGACCCAGTACTTC
NA	TRBJ1-5	NA	15	TRBV15	CATSRGHYSNQPQHF	TGTGCCACCAGCAGAGGACACTATAGCAATCAGCCCCAGCATTTT
NA	TRBJ2-1	NA	16	TRBV4-1	CASSQDHGRSYNEQFF	TGCGCCAGCAGCCAAGATCACGGGCGCTCCTACAATGAGCAGTTCTTC
once	TRBJ2-5	NA	12	TRBV5-1	CASSWDQETQYF	TGCGCCAGCAGCTGGGACCAAGAGACCCAGTACTTC
NA	TRBJ1-2	NA	13	TRBV19	CASSLQEEHGYTF	TGTGCCAGTAGCTTACAGGAGGAGCATGGCTACACCTTC
NA	TRBJ1-4	NA	14	TRBV5-1	CASRRVGGNEKLFF	TGCGCCAGCAGGAGGGTCGGAGGGAATGAAAAACTGTTTTTT
NA	TRBJ1-3	NA	13	TRBV11-2	CASIPRTGNTIYF	TGTGCCAGCATCCCACGGACAGGAAACACCATATATTTT
NA	TRBJ2-7	TRBD1	14	TRBV10-1	CASSEGTGVGEQYF	TGCGCCAGCAGTGAGGGGACAGGGGTGGGCGAGCAGTACTTC
NA	TRBJ1-1	TRBD1	14	TRBV6-5	CASRSWTGNTEAFF	TGTGCCAGCAGATCCTGGACAGGCAACACTGAAGCTTTCTTT
NA	TRBJ1-2	NA	15	TRBV6-5	CASSYSIGPVYGYTF	TGTGCCAGCAGTTACTCGATCGGGCCAGTCTATGGCTACACCTTC
NA	TRBJ1-3	TRBD1	14	TRBV5-4	CASSRQGLGNTIYF	TGTGCCAGCAGTAGACAGGGGTTGGGAAACACCATATATTTT
once	TRBJ1-3	TRBD1	14	TRBV4-1	CASGTGVQGNTIYF	TGCGCCAGCGGAACAGGGGTTCAGGGAAACACCATATATTTT
NA	TRBJ2-7	NA	14	TRBV7-9	CASSSLAARGEQYF	TGTGCCAGCAGCTCCCTCGCAGCGCGCGGCGAGCAGTACTTC
NA	TRBJ2-7	TRBD1	14	TRBV6-5	CASSPGQGSYEQYF	TGTGCCAGCAGTCCTGGACAGGGCTCCTACGAGCAGTACTTC
NA	TRBJ2-5	NA	17	TRBV4-1	CASSHRLWAGNQETQYF	TGCGCCAGCAGCCACCGCCTGTGGGCGGGGAACCAAGAGACCCAGTACTTC
once	TRBJ2-5	NA	15	TRBV5-1	CASSFNVASGETQYF	TGCGCCAGCAGCTTTAACGTTGCCAGCGGAGAGACCCAGTACTTC
NA	TRBJ2-4	NA	15	TRBV15	CATSDSAVGKNIQYF	TGTGCCACCAGCGACTCGGCTGTGGGTAAAAACATTCAGTACTTC
once	TRBJ2-7	NA	12	TRBV11-2	CASSLNRDEQYF	TGTGCCAGCAGCTTAAACAGGGACGAGCAGTACTTC
NA	TRBJ1-1	TRBD1	15	TRBV19	CASSTGTGEGTEAFF	TGTGCCAGTAGTACCGGGACAGGGGAAGGTACTGAAGCTTTCTTT
NA	TRBJ1-2	NA	11	TRBV3-1/TRBV3-2	CASSQDRSYTF	TGTGCCAGCAGCCAAGATCGGAGCTACACCTTC
NA	TRBJ1-1	NA	12	TRBV3-1/TRBV3-2	CASSLTGTEAFF	TGTGCCAGCAGCCTGACAGGCACTGAAGCTTTCTTT
once	TRBJ1-5	NA	16	TRBV6-2/TRBV6-3	CASSSPEGSEDQPQHF	TGTGCCAGCAGTTCCCCCGAGGGTTCCGAGGATCAGCCCCAGCATTTT
NA	TRBJ2-7	NA	11	TRBV6-2/TRBV6-3	CASSYSGRTDF	TGTGCCAGCAGTTACTCTGGGAGGACGGACTTC
NA	TRBJ1-2	NA	13	TRBV3-1/TRBV3-2	CASSPDRNYGYTF	TGTGCCAGCAGCCCCGACAGAAACTATGGCTACACCTTC
NA	TRBJ1-2	NA	11	TRBV28	CASRANYGYTF	TGTGCCAGCAGGGCTAACTATGGCTACACCTTC
NA	TRBJ2-7	NA	14	TRBV28	CASSFGPLSYEQYF	TGTGCCAGCAGTTTCGGGCCTTTGTCCTACGAGCAGTACTTC
NA	TRBJ2-7	TRBD2	14	TRBV5-1	CASSYVAGAYEQYF	TGCGCCAGCAGCTACGTAGCGGGGGCCTACGAGCAGTACTTC
few	TRBJ2-7	NA	16	TRBV27	CASKLTRDLKTYEQYF	TGTGCCAGCAAGCTGACCCGGGACCTTAAAACCTACGAGCAGTACTTC
NA	TRBJ1-2	NA	15	TRBV4-1	CASSPSPQGNYGYTF	TGCGCCAGCAGCCCGTCTCCTCAGGGCAACTATGGCTACACCTTC
NA	TRBJ1-2	NA	10	TRBV19	CASMGVGYTF	TGTGCCAGTATGGGGGTCGGCTACACCTTC